This record looks at one T cell receptor (beta chain) sequence and its context. The CDR3 sequence is 15 residues long. Germline CDR1 and CDR2: SEHNR and FQNEAQ (reference sequence). Deletions cut 2 bases from V and 0 bases from J, with 9 bases between. The sample is drawn from a study of blood T cell repertoires in COVID-19. Sequenced by immunoSEQ multiplex PCR; TCRdb stores in-frame clones only, minus some. Of roughly 280,000 clones in the sample, about nine tenths were seen once. The V call is TRBV7-9, the J call TRBJ2-3; D is unresolved. This clonotype was sampled from a woman in her twenties or thirties with COVID-19, enrolled during active disease. The sequenced sample was peripheral blood. The CDR3 loop reads CASSLSVSSTDTQYF. CDR3 coding DNA: TGTGCCAGCAGCTTAAGCGTATCTAGCACAGATACGCAGTATTTT.